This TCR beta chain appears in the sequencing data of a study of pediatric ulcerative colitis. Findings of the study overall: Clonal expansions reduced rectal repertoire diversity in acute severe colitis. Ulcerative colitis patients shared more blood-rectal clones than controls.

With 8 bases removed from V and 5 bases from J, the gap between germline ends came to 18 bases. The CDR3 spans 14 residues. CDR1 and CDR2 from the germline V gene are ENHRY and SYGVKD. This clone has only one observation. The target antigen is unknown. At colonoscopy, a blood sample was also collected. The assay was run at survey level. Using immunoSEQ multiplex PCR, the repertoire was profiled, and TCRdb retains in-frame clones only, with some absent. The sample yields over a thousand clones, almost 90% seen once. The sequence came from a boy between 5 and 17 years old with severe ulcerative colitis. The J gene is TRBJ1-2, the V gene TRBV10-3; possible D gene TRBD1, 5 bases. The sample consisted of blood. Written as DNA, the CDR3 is TGTGCCATCTCCGGGGACGGGAGTCGGTATGGCTACACCTTC. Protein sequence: CAISGDGSRYGYTF.